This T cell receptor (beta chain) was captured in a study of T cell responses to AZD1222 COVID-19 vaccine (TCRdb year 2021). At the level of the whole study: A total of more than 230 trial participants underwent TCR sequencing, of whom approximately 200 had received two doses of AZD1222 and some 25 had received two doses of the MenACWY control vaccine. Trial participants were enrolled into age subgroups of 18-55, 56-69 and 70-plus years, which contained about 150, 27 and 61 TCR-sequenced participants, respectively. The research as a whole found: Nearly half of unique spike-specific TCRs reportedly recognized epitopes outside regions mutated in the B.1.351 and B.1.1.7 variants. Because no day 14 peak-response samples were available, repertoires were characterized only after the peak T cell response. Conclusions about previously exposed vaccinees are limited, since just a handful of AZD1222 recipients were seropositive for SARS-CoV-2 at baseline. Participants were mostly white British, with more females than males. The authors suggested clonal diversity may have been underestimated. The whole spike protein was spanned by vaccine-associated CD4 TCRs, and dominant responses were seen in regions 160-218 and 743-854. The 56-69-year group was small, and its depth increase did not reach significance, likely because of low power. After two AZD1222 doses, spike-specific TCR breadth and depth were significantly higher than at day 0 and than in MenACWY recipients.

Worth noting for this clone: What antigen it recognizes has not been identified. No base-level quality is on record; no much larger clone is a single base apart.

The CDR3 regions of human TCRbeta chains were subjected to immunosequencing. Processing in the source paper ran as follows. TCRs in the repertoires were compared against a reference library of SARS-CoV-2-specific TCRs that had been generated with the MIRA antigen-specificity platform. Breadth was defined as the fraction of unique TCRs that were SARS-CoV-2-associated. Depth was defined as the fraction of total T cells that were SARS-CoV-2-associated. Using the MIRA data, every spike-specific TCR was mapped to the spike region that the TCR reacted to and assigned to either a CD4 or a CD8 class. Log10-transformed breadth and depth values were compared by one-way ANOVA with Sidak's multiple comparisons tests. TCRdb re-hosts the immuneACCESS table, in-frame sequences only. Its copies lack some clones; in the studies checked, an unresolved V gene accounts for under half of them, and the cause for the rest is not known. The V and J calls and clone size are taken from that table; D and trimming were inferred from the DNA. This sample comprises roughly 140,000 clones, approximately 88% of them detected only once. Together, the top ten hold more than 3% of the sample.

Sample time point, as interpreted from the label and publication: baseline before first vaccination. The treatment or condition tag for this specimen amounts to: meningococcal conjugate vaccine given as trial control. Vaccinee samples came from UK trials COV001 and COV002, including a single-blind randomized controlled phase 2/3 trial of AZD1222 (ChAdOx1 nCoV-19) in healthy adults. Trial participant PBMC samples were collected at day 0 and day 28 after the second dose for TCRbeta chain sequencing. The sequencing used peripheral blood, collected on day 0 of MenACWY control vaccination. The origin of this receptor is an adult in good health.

The CDR3 is CASTRQVNQPQHF. The nucleotide sequence is TGTGCCAGCACTCGACAGGTCAATCAGCCCCAGCATTTT. Rearrangement joined TRBV28 to TRBJ1-5, with TRBD1 perhaps the D gene, on 6 matching bases. Per the germline V gene, MDHEN is the CDR1 and SYDVKM is the CDR2. The CDR3 numbers 13 residues from cysteine through phenylalanine. CDR3 DNA only is kept here, 39 bases in frame from base 1. The V and J ends are trimmed by 7 bases and 3 bases, leaving 10 bases between them.